Listed below are T cell receptor beta chains from one sample, sequenced in a study of early stage breast cancer tumors. Clones were sequenced by immunoSEQ multiplex PCR, and TCRdb holds only the in-frame ones, with some missing. The sample has around 48,000 clones, around nine tenths seen once. The sample comprised blood. The receptors were gathered from a person aged 70 to 80 with breast cancer. Both conserved end residues are part of each CDR3. The order of the fields is clone size, V gene, D gene, J gene, CDR3 protein, CDR3 DNA. D genes are given only for firm matches. A row's size may be missing; if present it is once, few, many or a size class.

clone size: few; V gene: TRBV6-1; D gene: TRBD1; J gene: TRBJ1-2; CDR3 protein: CASSDPQGGYGYTF; CDR3 DNA: TGTGCCAGCAGTGACCCTCAGGGGGGATATGGCTACACCTTC
clone size: -; V gene: TRBV5-5; D gene: TRBD2; J gene: TRBJ2-4; CDR3 protein: CASSHPPGLAGNIQYF; CDR3 DNA: TGTGCCAGCAGCCATCCCCCCGGACTAGCGGGAAACATTCAGTACTTC
clone size: -; V gene: TRBV7-8; D gene: TRBD1; J gene: TRBJ1-1; CDR3 protein: CASGTGINTEAFF; CDR3 DNA: TGTGCCAGCGGGACAGGGATTAACACTGAAGCTTTCTTT
clone size: -; V gene: TRBV18; D gene: TRBD1; J gene: TRBJ2-7; CDR3 protein: CASTRTGGTYEQYF; CDR3 DNA: TGTGCCAGCACGAGGACAGGGGGAACCTACGAGCAGTACTTC
clone size: -; V gene: TRBV19; D gene: TRBD1; J gene: TRBJ1-1; CDR3 protein: CASRKQGADTEAFF; CDR3 DNA: TGTGCCAGTAGAAAACAGGGGGCAGACACTGAAGCTTTCTTT
clone size: -; V gene: TRBV4-3; D gene: TRBD1; J gene: TRBJ2-5; CDR3 protein: CASSPGDRQETQYF; CDR3 DNA: TGCGCCAGCAGCCCCGGGGACAGGCAAGAGACCCAGTACTTC
clone size: -; V gene: TRBV28; D gene: TRBD1; J gene: TRBJ1-4; CDR3 protein: CASSLVGTGDEKLFF; CDR3 DNA: TGTGCCAGCAGTTTAGTGGGAACAGGGGATGAAAAACTGTTTTTT
clone size: -; V gene: TRBV6-5; D gene: -; J gene: TRBJ2-1; CDR3 protein: CASSHDQRLYNEQFF; CDR3 DNA: TGTGCCAGCAGTCATGACCAGCGGCTGTACAATGAGCAGTTCTTC
clone size: -; V gene: TRBV27; D gene: -; J gene: TRBJ1-3; CDR3 protein: CASSLLPAGNTIYF; CDR3 DNA: TGTGCCAGCAGTTTACTACCGGCTGGAAACACCATATATTTT
clone size: -; V gene: TRBV15; D gene: -; J gene: TRBJ2-3; CDR3 protein: CATSRDLGARTDTQYF; CDR3 DNA: TGTGCCACCAGCAGAGATTTGGGGGCCCGCACAGATACGCAGTATTTT
clone size: -; V gene: TRBV7-2; D gene: TRBD1; J gene: TRBJ1-2; CDR3 protein: CASSPRGWGDAGYTF; CDR3 DNA: TGTGCCAGCAGCCCCAGGGGGTGGGGGGACGCGGGCTACACCTTC
clone size: -; V gene: TRBV5-1; D gene: -; J gene: TRBJ2-1; CDR3 protein: CASSLSGTSYNEQFF; CDR3 DNA: TGCGCCAGCAGCTTATCCGGGACTTCCTACAATGAGCAGTTCTTC
clone size: -; V gene: TRBV5-4; D gene: TRBD1; J gene: TRBJ1-2; CDR3 protein: CASSLGETGGGYTF; CDR3 DNA: TGTGCCAGCAGCTTGGGGGAGACAGGGGGCGGCTACACCTTC
clone size: -; V gene: TRBV4-3; D gene: TRBD2; J gene: TRBJ2-2; CDR3 protein: CASSPGDSGGADTGELFF; CDR3 DNA: TGCGCCAGCAGCCCCGGGGATAGCGGGGGGGCGGACACCGGGGAGCTGTTTTTT
clone size: few; V gene: TRBV11-3; D gene: -; J gene: TRBJ1-1; CDR3 protein: CASSFRVNTEAFF; CDR3 DNA: TGTGCCAGCAGCTTTCGCGTGAACACTGAAGCTTTCTTT
clone size: -; V gene: TRBV30; D gene: TRBD1; J gene: TRBJ1-3; CDR3 protein: CAWDRQGTDTIYF; CDR3 DNA: TGTGCCTGGGACCGACAGGGGACGGACACCATATATTTT
clone size: -; V gene: TRBV13; D gene: -; J gene: TRBJ2-3; CDR3 protein: CASSSGPTTDTQYF; CDR3 DNA: TGTGCCAGCAGTTCCGGTCCAACCACAGATACGCAGTATTTT
clone size: -; V gene: TRBV19; D gene: -; J gene: TRBJ1-2; CDR3 protein: CASKQVDYGYTF; CDR3 DNA: TGTGCCAGTAAGCAGGTAGACTATGGCTACACCTTC
clone size: -; V gene: TRBV6-1; D gene: TRBD1; J gene: TRBJ2-2; CDR3 protein: CAGGQGITGELFF; CDR3 DNA: TGTGCCGGCGGACAGGGAATAACCGGGGAGCTGTTTTTT
clone size: -; V gene: TRBV9; D gene: -; J gene: TRBJ1-4; CDR3 protein: CASSVGSVGGEKLFF; CDR3 DNA: TGTGCCAGCAGCGTAGGTTCGGTTGGAGGTGAAAAACTGTTTTTT
clone size: -; V gene: TRBV4-2; D gene: TRBD2; J gene: TRBJ2-5; CDR3 protein: CASSQSGGGQETQYF; CDR3 DNA: TGTGCCAGCAGCCAAAGCGGGGGGGGCCAAGAGACCCAGTACTTC
clone size: -; V gene: TRBV2; D gene: TRBD1; J gene: TRBJ1-2; CDR3 protein: CASIIDARQGASGYTF; CDR3 DNA: TGTGCCAGCATTATAGATGCTAGACAGGGGGCGAGTGGCTACACCTTC
clone size: -; V gene: TRBV18; D gene: -; J gene: TRBJ1-2; CDR3 protein: CASSPPSKAYGYTF; CDR3 DNA: TGTGCCAGCTCACCACCTTCCAAAGCCTATGGCTACACCTTC